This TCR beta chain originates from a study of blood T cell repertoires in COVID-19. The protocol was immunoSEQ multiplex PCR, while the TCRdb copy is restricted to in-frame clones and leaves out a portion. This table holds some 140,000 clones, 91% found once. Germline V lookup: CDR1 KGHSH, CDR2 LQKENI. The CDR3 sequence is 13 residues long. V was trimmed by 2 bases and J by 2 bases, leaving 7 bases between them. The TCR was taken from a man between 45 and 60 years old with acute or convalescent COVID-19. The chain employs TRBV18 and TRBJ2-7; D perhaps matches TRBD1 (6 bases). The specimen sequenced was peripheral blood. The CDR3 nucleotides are TGTGCCAGCTCACCAGGACAGACCTACGAGCAGTACTTC. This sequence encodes CASSPGQTYEQYF.